The subject of this entry is one T cell receptor beta chain. It lacks a known antigen. One base away there is no much larger clone; base qualities are not given. The CDR3, cysteine through phenylalanine, is 15 amino acids long. The entry retains the CDR3 DNA only, 45 bases that are in frame from base 1. V was cut back by 4 bases and J by 5 bases, leaving a gap of 17 bases between them. CDR1 and CDR2 are drawn from the germline V gene (reference sequence): LGHDT, YNNKEL. Sample treatment or condition, as interpreted from the label and publication: approximately 11-day PBMC culture with coronavirus spike peptide pools or control peptides (ViraFEST assay). The study used the ViraFEST assay, which expanded antigen-specific T cells with peptide pools and then identified expanded clonotypes by TCR sequencing. The positive SARS-CoV-2 PCR tests of the convalescent patients were dated from March to December 2020, before the Alpha, Beta and Delta variants emerged in the United States. Roughly 2.1 million PBMCs per well were cultured in IMDM with roughly 5% human AB serum and 8 to 10 IU/ml IL-2, plus 10 ug/ml peptide pools. Half of the culture medium was replaced with fresh IL-2-containing medium on days 3 and 7. CD4+ T cells were isolated after around ten days of culture through negative selection using the EasySep CD4+ T cell isolation kit. PBMCs were separated from whole blood using Ficoll-Paque Plus gradient centrifugation and then either used fresh or cryopreserved at -140C. Each culture condition was generally run in triplicate wells.

Libraries were constructed by PCR. TCR sequencing of DNA from cultured CD4+ T cells used the Oncomine TCR Beta short-read assay at the Johns Hopkins FTIC core. The QIAamp micro DNA kit was used to extract genomic DNA from the cultured CD4+ T cells. Oncomine TCR Beta libraries from cultured CD4+ T cells were pooled with unique dual indexes and sequenced on an Illumina iSeq 100. The study's processing was this. Non-productive sequences were filtered out, and CDR3s that did not start with C, did not end with F or W, or were shorter than 7 amino acids were discarded. Antigen-specific clonotypes were identified with the MANAFEST web application by comparing peptide-stimulated wells with reference and other culture wells. To be called positive, a clone needed an FDR below 0.05, an odds ratio above 5, and a productive frequency above 0.1% in at least two of three replicate wells. A clonotype counted as cross-reactive if it showed significant expansion both in the SARS-CoV-2 spike wells and in at least one common cold coronavirus spike condition. Levenshtein distances (stringdist) and unrooted phylogenetic trees (ape) in R version 3.6.1 were used to assess CDR3 homology. Clones were called with MiXCR by TCRdb after fastp trimmed the public reads at Q25, and only in-frame beta chains were retained. Rows with a matching CDR3 protein are joined into one entry that keeps the most common DNA and genes. TCRdb, not the original authors, processed these V and J calls. The sample records roughly 12,000 distinct CDR3 sequences, approximately 60% of which are singletons. Around 14% of the sample belongs to the ten largest clones.

This record comes from a study of vaccination and CD4 T cells after COVID-19 (dated 2022 in TCRdb). Describing the broader study: Every convalescent patient had a positive nasal swab PCR test for SARS-CoV-2, with mild disease in 9 or 10 patients and severe disease in one. Post-vaccine blood samples were collected a median of approximately 72 days after the second vaccine dose, ranging from about 12 to 250 days. The spike-specific CD4+ TCR repertoire was compared before and after mRNA vaccination in 10 COVID-19 convalescent patients and 4 infection-naive healthy vaccine recipients. In the convalescent cohort there were six males and four females, among whom were two Hispanic individuals, seven Caucasians, two Asians and one multiracial person. Culture stimuli were overlapping spike peptide pools from SARS-CoV-2 and from the common cold coronaviruses HCoV-NL63, HCoV-OC43 and HCoV-229E. Post-COVID blood samples were collected from convalescent patients a median of approximately 100 days after diagnosis, with a range of about 30 to 170 days. Control cultures received a CEFX viral epitope pool as the positive control, an HIV-1 Nef peptide pool as the negative control, or no peptide. Participants received two doses of either the Pfizer-BioNTech BNT162b2 vaccine (n=8) or the Moderna mRNA-1273 vaccine (n=2). The paper's findings and limits, for the study overall: Of the vaccine-specific clones found in convalescent patients, nearly all (304 of 307) were mono-reactive for SARS-CoV-2 spike instead of being cross-reactive with common cold coronaviruses. In convalescent patients, a median roughly 83% of post-vaccine SARS-CoV-2-reactive clones were detected only after vaccination, and vaccine-specific priming was suggested by this finding. An increase in the median number of SARS-CoV-2-reactive clonotypes from approximately 21 after infection to 38 after vaccination was observed, but the change was not found to be significant. Only a relatively small number of convalescent patients were included in the study, and early timepoints following natural infection were not analyzed.

The clonotype comes from a human donor who had recovered from COVID-19. Material: CD4+ T cells from blood, cultured in vitro. The receptor chain draws on TRBV3-1 and TRBJ2-5; possibly the D gene is TRBD1, per 5 matching bases. The CDR3 protein: CASSRQGLGPETQYF. The sequenced DNA: TGTGCCAGCAGCCGCCAGGGTCTAGGACCGGAGACCCAGTACTTC.